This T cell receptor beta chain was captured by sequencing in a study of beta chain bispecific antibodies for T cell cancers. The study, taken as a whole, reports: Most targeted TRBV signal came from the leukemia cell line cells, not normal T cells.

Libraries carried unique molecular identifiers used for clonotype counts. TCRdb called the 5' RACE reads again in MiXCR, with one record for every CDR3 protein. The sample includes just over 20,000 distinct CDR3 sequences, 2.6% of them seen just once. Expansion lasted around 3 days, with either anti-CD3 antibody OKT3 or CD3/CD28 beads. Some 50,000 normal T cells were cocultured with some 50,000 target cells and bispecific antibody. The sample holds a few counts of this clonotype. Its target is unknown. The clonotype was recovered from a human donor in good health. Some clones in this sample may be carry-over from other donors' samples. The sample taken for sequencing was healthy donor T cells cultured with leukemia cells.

In DNA, the CDR3 is TGTGCCCTCCTGATGGCTGGACAGGGAGGCTCCTACGAGCAGTACTTC. This sequence encodes CALLMAGQGGSYEQYF. The chain combines TRBV2 with TRBJ2-7, with 8 bases that match TRBD1. This CDR3 region has 16 residues. Germline CDR1 reads SNHLY; CDR2 reads FYNNEI. The V gene end was trimmed by 11 bases and the J gene end by 0 bases; junction bases not matched to a gene: 15. Looking up the rest from reference TRBV2 and TRBJ2-7 gives the full variable domain: EPEVTQTPSHQVTQMGQEVILRCVPISNHLYFYWYRQILGQKVEFLVSFYNNEISEKSEIFDDQFSVERPDGSNFTLKIRSTKLEDSAMYFCALLMAGQGGSYEQYFGPGTRLTVT.